The present TCR beta chain was sequenced within a study of blood T cells in healthy people across ages. Study-wide points: Age showed a roughly linear inverse relationship with TCR beta diversity per million T cells.

The CDR3 totals 15 residues. V was cut by 6 bases and J by 0 bases, with 14 bases left in between. CDR1 and CDR2 (germline): MNHEY, SVGEGT. A J-beta primer mix and a sample-barcoded 5' primer were used in a second PCR of roughly 7 to 12 cycles. MiXCR, run by TCRdb on the 5' RACE reads, gives a single entry per CDR3 protein. Among 750,000 or so distinct CDR3 sequences listed, 20% to 30% were seen once. This clonotype was observed a handful of times. The antigen is undetermined. In addition, the sample was reused for a study of T cells of mothers and their children. That work states: Samples were provided by three healthy Caucasian mothers and their six children.

This sequence originates from a boy aged 5-17 years in good health. The chain carries TRBV6-2 or TRBV6-3 and TRBJ1-1; no clear D. Sequenced sample: blood. CDR3 sequence reads: CASRLKRVVNTEAFF. The CDR3 DNA sequence: TGTGCCAGCAGATTGAAGAGGGTGGTGAACACTGAAGCTTTCTTT.